The rows below give T cell receptor beta chains drawn from one sample of a study of T-cell memory formation after mild COVID-19. TCRdb reprocessed the 5' RACE reads with MiXCR, giving one entry per CDR3 protein. The sample lists over 130,000 distinct CDR3 sequences, 14% to 15% occurring once. What was sequenced was PBMCs or a T cell subset sorted from them (not recorded which). These receptors came from an adult woman who had mild COVID-19 (a few samples of this study predate the infection). Cell type and time point are not known. Each CDR3 is given with its conserved first and last residue. The order of the fields is clone size, D gene, CDR3 length, J gene, V gene, CDR3 DNA, CDR3 protein. The D gene is left open where the match is weak. A clone size is listed for some rows: how often the clone was seen (once, few, many), or a class if it is expanded.

.	.	14	TRBJ2-1	TRBV29-1	TGCAGCGTTGAACCGGGGACCTCCTACAATGAGCAGTTCTTC	CSVEPGTSYNEQFF
few	TRBD1	14	TRBJ1-4	TRBV7-3	TGTGCCAGCAGTTTCGACAGGGCCGGTGAAAAACTGTTTTTT	CASSFDRAGEKLFF
.	.	11	TRBJ1-1	TRBV5-1	TGCGCCAGCAGCGAGAACACTGAAGCTTTCTTT	CASSENTEAFF
.	TRBD2	17	TRBJ2-5	TRBV6-5	TGTGCCAGCAGTTACTTCCCTAGCGGGAGCCCCCAAGAGACCCAGTACTTC	CASSYFPSGSPQETQYF
few	.	19	TRBJ2-3	TRBV6-5	TGTGCCAGCACCAGAAAACAGGGAGGGGACCTTACTAGCACAGATACGCAGTATTTT	CASTRKQGGDLTSTDTQYF
few	TRBD1	15	TRBJ2-7	TRBV7-9	TGTGCCAGCAGCTTCACACAGGGGGACCCCTACGAGCAGTACTTC	CASSFTQGDPYEQYF
.	.	13	TRBJ2-7	TRBV4-1	TGCGCCAGCAGCCAAGATGGAGTTGGCGAGCAGTACTTC	CASSQDGVGEQYF
few	.	14	TRBJ2-3	TRBV12-3/TRBV12-4	TGTGCCAGCAGGGGCGGGACATACACAGATACGCAGTATTTT	CASRGGTYTDTQYF
.	TRBD2	16	TRBJ2-3	TRBV24-1	TGTGCCACCAGTGGTCTCGGTAGCGGGAGCACAGATACGCAGTATTTT	CATSGLGSGSTDTQYF
.	.	15	TRBJ2-3	TRBV4-2	TGTGCCAGCAGCCAGGGCTCGGCAAACACAGATACGCAGTATTTT	CASSQGSANTDTQYF
few	TRBD2	13	TRBJ2-3	TRBV5-6	TGTGCCAGTACTAGCGGGGTAGCAGATACGCAGTATTTT	CASTSGVADTQYF
few	TRBD1	15	TRBJ2-7	TRBV20-1	TGCAGTGCTAGTGAGCGGACAGGGGGCTCCTACGAGCAGTACTTC	CSASERTGGSYEQYF
.	.	18	TRBJ1-1	TRBV3-1	TGTGCCAGCAGCCAGTTTAGAGGGCTTCCCGCCGGGAACACTGAAGCTTTCTTT	CASSQFRGLPAGNTEAFF
.	TRBD2	16	TRBJ2-1	TRBV9	TGTGCCAGCAGCCTAGGGGGACTAGCGGGACACAATGAGCAGTTCTTC	CASSLGGLAGHNEQFF
many	.	13	TRBJ2-3	TRBV24-1	TGTGCCACCAGTGAGACTACAGCAGATACGCAGTATTTT	CATSETTADTQYF
.	.	12	TRBJ1-1	TRBV6-1	TGTGCCAGCAGTGAAGGGTATATGGTGGCTTTCTTT	CASSEGYMVAFF
few	.	16	TRBJ2-2	TRBV27	TGTGCCAGCAGTCCTAGGACAGTACAAGGGACCGGGGAGCTGTTTTTT	CASSPRTVQGTGELFF
few	.	13	TRBJ2-1	TRBV7-6	TGTGCCAGCAGCTTAGGCCTAGCAGATGAGCAGTTCTTC	CASSLGLADEQFF